These T cell receptor beta chains were read from a single sample in a study of blood T cell repertoires in COVID-19. Some clones are missing from TCRdb's copy, which holds only in-frame ones; the method was immunoSEQ multiplex PCR. The sample includes 110,000 to 150,000 clones, roughly 80% of them seen just once. Sample: PBMCs or T cells enriched from blood (not recorded which). Receptors originate from a man aged 35 to 55 with acute COVID-19. Both conserved end residues are part of each CDR3. A D gene is named only where the DNA matches it firmly. Clone size, where shown, is once, few, many, or a class for clones that have expanded.

d_call,j_call,v_call,clone_size,cdr3_length,cdr3_nt,cdr3_aa
NA,TRBJ1-1,TRBV27,NA,15,TGTGCCAGCAGTCTGATAGGACTAACGAACACTGAAGCTTTCTTT,CASSLIGLTNTEAFF
TRBD1,TRBJ1-1,TRBV30,NA,13,TGTGCCTGGAGTGCCACAGGGGGGACTGAAGCTTTCTTT,CAWSATGGTEAFF
NA,TRBJ1-1,TRBV6-2/TRBV6-3,NA,15,TGTGCCAGCAGCCGACGACAGCTGGTAAGCACTGAAGCTTTCTTT,CASSRRQLVSTEAFF
TRBD1,TRBJ2-2,TRBV19,NA,18,TGTGCCAGTAGTAGGACAGGGGGCGTTCCCCGAGGCACCGGGGAGCTGTTTTTT,CASSRTGGVPRGTGELFF
TRBD1,TRBJ2-7,TRBV7-9,once,14,TGTGCCAGCAGCTCCGGGACAGGGGTCTACGAGCAGTACTTC,CASSSGTGVYEQYF
NA,TRBJ2-7,TRBV6-2/TRBV6-3,NA,13,TGTGCCAGCAGTTACTCGCGGCTCTACGAGCAGTACTTC,CASSYSRLYEQYF
TRBD1,TRBJ1-1,TRBV19,few,15,TGTGCCAGTAGCCTGACCGGGACAGGGGGCACTGAAGCTTTCTTT,CASSLTGTGGTEAFF
TRBD1,TRBJ2-7,TRBV7-9,medium-sized,13,TGTGCCAGCAGCTTAGCAGGGGGCGGCGAGCAGTACTTC,CASSLAGGGEQYF
NA,TRBJ1-5,TRBV11-2,NA,14,TGTGCCAGCAGCAAGCAGGGATACAGGCAGCCCCAGCATTTT,CASSKQGYRQPQHF
TRBD1,TRBJ2-7,TRBV24-1,NA,15,TGTGCCACCAGTGAAACCGGGACAGGGGGCTACGAGCAGTACTTC,CATSETGTGGYEQYF
NA,TRBJ1-2,TRBV6-5,once,15,TGTGCCAGCAGTCCGAGCACCAGGCTACTCTATGGCTACACCTTC,CASSPSTRLLYGYTF
NA,TRBJ2-2,TRBV19,NA,15,TGTGCCAGTAGTATAGCAGGGTTAGACACCGGGGAGCTGTTTTTT,CASSIAGLDTGELFF
NA,TRBJ2-1,TRBV9,NA,16,TGTGCCAGCAGCGTAGAACAGAGCGAGGGCTACAATGAGCAGTTCTTC,CASSVEQSEGYNEQFF
TRBD1,TRBJ2-6,TRBV27,NA,18,TGTGCCAGCAGTGCTTTACAGGGGACCATCTCTGGGGCCAACGTCCTGACTTTC,CASSALQGTISGANVLTF
NA,TRBJ1-5,TRBV4-1,NA,12,TGCGCCAGCAGCCAACCCGAGGGGCCCCAGCATTTT,CASSQPEGPQHF
NA,TRBJ2-1,TRBV2,once,14,TGTGCCAGCAGTAACTCAGGGGCCTACAATGAGCAGTTCTTC,CASSNSGAYNEQFF
TRBD2,TRBJ2-7,TRBV4-1,NA,13,TGCGCCAGCAGCCAGATGCGGGGGAACGAGCAGTACTTC,CASSQMRGNEQYF
NA,TRBJ2-7,TRBV10-3,NA,16,TGTGCCATCAGGAACTTCCGCGGCCGCGACTCCTACGAGCAGTACTTC,CAIRNFRGRDSYEQYF
NA,TRBJ2-1,TRBV2,NA,13,TGTGCCAGCAGCCGGGACATTTACAATGAGCAGTTCTTC,CASSRDIYNEQFF
NA,TRBJ2-7,TRBV28,NA,16,TGTGCCAGCAGTTTAGGGACTCCAGACCCATCCTACGAGCAGTACTTC,CASSLGTPDPSYEQYF
TRBD1,TRBJ2-7,TRBV18,NA,15,TGTGCCAGCTCACCACTCGGACAGGGGGCTGGTGAGCAGTACTTC,CASSPLGQGAGEQYF
NA,TRBJ1-2,TRBV19,NA,13,TGTGCCAGTAGTATAAACAGGGTTGTTGGCTACACCTTC,CASSINRVVGYTF
TRBD2,TRBJ2-7,TRBV15,NA,14,TGTGCCACCAGCAGAGAGCGGGGGGGATACGAGCAGTACTTC,CATSRERGGYEQYF
TRBD1,TRBJ2-7,TRBV10-3,NA,13,TGTGCCATCCAGGGCAGGGGGTCCTACGAGCAGTACTTC,CAIQGRGSYEQYF
NA,TRBJ1-6,TRBV19,NA,15,TGTGCCAGTAGTATAGCTGGGGGGACCGTGTCACCCCTCCACTTT,CASSIAGGTVSPLHF
NA,TRBJ1-3,TRBV19,NA,12,TGTGCCAGTAGTTCTGCTGGAAACACCATATATTTT,CASSSAGNTIYF
TRBD2,TRBJ2-3,TRBV15,once,15,TGTGCCACCAGCTTTAGCGGGGGGGCCACAGATACGCAGTATTTT,CATSFSGGATDTQYF
NA,TRBJ1-6,TRBV4-2,NA,16,TGTGCCAGCAGCCAAGACGGGGTTTCAAGGAATTCACCCCTCCACTTT,CASSQDGVSRNSPLHF
TRBD1,TRBJ2-1,TRBV19,NA,15,TGTGCCAGTAGTCGTACAGGGGGATCCTACAATGAGCAGTTCTTC,CASSRTGGSYNEQFF
NA,TRBJ1-4,TRBV11-2,once,15,TGTGCCAGCAGCGGAGAGGCCAGTCTAAATGAAAAACTGTTTTTT,CASSGEASLNEKLFF
TRBD1,TRBJ2-7,TRBV6-1,few,15,TGTGCCAGCAGTGAAATACCGGGACAGTCCTACGAGCAGTACTTC,CASSEIPGQSYEQYF
NA,TRBJ2-7,TRBV10-2,NA,13,TGCGCCAGCACCGGAGGAGGGTCCCACGAGCAGTACTTC,CASTGGGSHEQYF
TRBD1,TRBJ1-6,TRBV4-3,once,16,TGCGCCAGCAGCCAAAGGGACAGGGGGAAGACTTCACCCCTCCACTTT,CASSQRDRGKTSPLHF
TRBD1,TRBJ1-2,TRBV24-1,NA,17,TGTGCCACCAGTGATCCCCTAGGGACAGGGTCTAACTATGGCTACACCTTC,CATSDPLGTGSNYGYTF
NA,TRBJ1-1,TRBV3-1/TRBV3-2,NA,14,TGTGCCAGCAGCCAAAGGAGGGTGAACACTGAAGCTTTCTTT,CASSQRRVNTEAFF
TRBD1,TRBJ1-4,TRBV3-1/TRBV3-2,NA,16,TGTGCCAGCAGCCCCGACAGGGGGCTCCTGGACGAAAAACTGTTTTTT,CASSPDRGLLDEKLFF
TRBD2,TRBJ2-2,TRBV7-2,NA,15,TGTGCCAGCAGCTTAGTGGTAGCGGGCACCGGGGAGCTGTTTTTT,CASSLVVAGTGELFF
TRBD1,TRBJ1-6,TRBV7-9,NA,17,TGTGCCAGCAGCTCACACTCGGACAGGGTATATAGTTCACCCCTCCACTTT,CASSSHSDRVYSSPLHF
TRBD2,TRBJ2-1,TRBV6-5,few,15,TGTGCCAGCAGTCCCCCTCTAGCGGTATACAATGAGCAGTTCTTC,CASSPPLAVYNEQFF
TRBD1,TRBJ2-2,TRBV19,NA,16,TGTGCCAGTAGTATAGCTCCGGGACAGGGGTGGCGGGAGCTGTTTTTT,CASSIAPGQGWRELFF
NA,TRBJ1-5,TRBV2,once,14,TGTGCCAGCAGTGAACGGGGTCGGGGTCAGCCCCAGCATTTT,CASSERGRGQPQHF
TRBD2,TRBJ2-1,TRBV10-3,NA,15,TGTGCCATCAGTGACCCTAGCGGGAGAGGCAATGAGCAGTTCTTC,CAISDPSGRGNEQFF
NA,TRBJ2-7,TRBV5-6,NA,14,TGTGCCAGCAGCCCTCCTCGTCCCCCTTACGAGCAGTACTTC,CASSPPRPPYEQYF
NA,TRBJ2-3,TRBV19,once,12,TGTGCCAGTAGTACGGGTGTGGATACGCAGTATTTT,CASSTGVDTQYF
TRBD1,TRBJ2-1,TRBV24-1,NA,18,TGTGCCACCGCAGGATACGCCGGGACAGGGGGTGGTTTGGCCGAGCAGTTCTTC,CATAGYAGTGGGLAEQFF
TRBD2,TRBJ2-7,TRBV6-5,NA,14,TGTGCCAGCCTGACCGGACTAGCCTCCGACGAGCAGTACTTC,CASLTGLASDEQYF
NA,TRBJ1-1,TRBV4-3,once,13,TGCGCCAGCAGCCAAGATGGGACACTACCAGCTTTCTTT,CASSQDGTLPAFF
NA,TRBJ2-1,TRBV9,NA,11,TGTGCCAGCAGGAACAGCAATGAGCAGTTCTTC,CASRNSNEQFF
NA,TRBJ2-7,TRBV19,NA,14,TGTGCCAGTAGTATACAGGGGCTGACCTACGAGCAGTACTTC,CASSIQGLTYEQYF
NA,TRBJ2-5,TRBV5-1,NA,16,TGCGCCAGCAGCTTGTATGACCCCCAGGCCCAAGAGACCCAGTACTTC,CASSLYDPQAQETQYF
TRBD2,TRBJ2-1,TRBV10-1,NA,16,TGCGCCAGCAGTGATAGCACTAGCGGCTTGAACAATGAGCAGTTCTTC,CASSDSTSGLNNEQFF
NA,TRBJ1-3,TRBV4-3,once,14,TGCGCCAGCAGCCAAGAAACAGATGGAAACACCATATATTTT,CASSQETDGNTIYF
NA,TRBJ2-3,TRBV7-7,once,13,TGTGCCAGCAGCTTCGAAGGGGGAGATACGCAGTATTTT,CASSFEGGDTQYF
NA,TRBJ1-1,TRBV2,NA,13,TGTGCCAGCAGTGAAGGAGGGCGCACTGAAGCTTTCTTT,CASSEGGRTEAFF
NA,TRBJ1-5,TRBV7-2,NA,15,TGTGCCAGCAGCTTAGTAGGGGGGGCGGATCAGCCCCAGCATTTT,CASSLVGGADQPQHF
TRBD1,TRBJ1-3,TRBV15,NA,17,TGTGCCACCAGCAGAGAGAGGGGGCAGGGTGCCGGAAACACCATATATTTT,CATSRERGQGAGNTIYF
NA,TRBJ2-2,TRBV6-5,NA,15,TGTGCCAGCAGTAGGGGTAGGGCTGACACCGGGGAGCTGTTTTTT,CASSRGRADTGELFF
NA,TRBJ2-3,TRBV5-1,NA,14,TGCGCCAGCAGCTCCCCGGGGAACACAGATACGCAGTATTTT,CASSSPGNTDTQYF
TRBD1,TRBJ2-1,TRBV24-1,few,17,TGTGCCACCTCCGGGACAGAGGCACGGAGCTTCTACAATGAGCAGTTCTTC,CATSGTEARSFYNEQFF
TRBD2,TRBJ2-3,TRBV6-2/TRBV6-3,NA,17,TGTGCCAGCAGTACTCAGGGACTAGCGGGGATCACAGATACGCAGTATTTT,CASSTQGLAGITDTQYF